This TCR beta chain was obtained from a study of beta chain features in type 1 diabetes. Expressed TCRB transcripts got sequenced, as all isolated RNA was reverse transcribed. Profiled with immunoSEQ multiplex PCR; TCRdb holds only in-frame clones, not every one. Of 200,000 to 250,000 clones in the sample, roughly 11% were seen once. Every sorted population was more than 95% pure. For this clone: Its antigen is not known.

Overall study findings and caveats: PCR might pick shorter templates more often, in the same way for patients and controls.

Sequenced material: central memory CD4+ T cells from blood. The receptor was isolated from a man younger than 35 in good health.

CDR3 loop: CASSQDMRAKAEAFF. In DNA form, the CDR3 reads TGCGCCAGCAGCCAAGATATGAGAGCGAAGGCTGAAGCTTTCTTT. The V gene is TRBV4-3, the J gene TRBJ1-1; D gene ambiguous. Germline CDR1 LGHNA, CDR2 YSLEER. V lost 0 bases and J 6 bases, leaving 14 bases between the germline ends. CDR3 length: 15 residues.